Below, one T cell receptor (beta chain) is given with its context. The target of this receptor is not known. The input lacks base qualities; no much larger clone sits a single base away. The junction carries 10 bases between V and J, which are trimmed by 4 bases and 0 bases respectively. Per the germline V gene, SGHDN is the CDR1 and FVKESK is the CDR2. The CDR3 holds 15 amino acids from the cysteine to the phenylalanine. Left in the record is the CDR3 DNA by itself, 45 bases read in frame from the first base. The source of the sample is a study of STAT5B mutations in CD4+ large granular lymphocyte leukemia (dated by TCRdb to between 2021 and 2024). Regarding the research as a whole: Among the healthy controls, the CDR3 'QG' motif was associated with a particular HLA allele. The TCRbeta repertoires of CD4+ T-cell large granular lymphocyte leukemia patients were compared with the TCRbeta repertoires of healthy blood donors. The purity of purified fractions was confirmed by flow cytometry on FACSCanto II or FACSVerse to exceed 95% among lymphocytes.

What the study reported, not specific to this receptor: Enrichment of TRBV06-family usage was observed among the top patient clones (8/27) relative to healthy controls (2/35). Greater clonality appeared to be present in CD4-sorted patient repertoires than in healthy CD4+ repertoires, and the difference was retained after the putative leukemic clones were removed. Each patient's main leukemic clonotypes were private, but about a quarter of these clonotypes showed up at low frequency in the non-leukemic repertoires of other patients. The data were not HLA-matched, and the higher clonality in CD4+ T-LGLL than in CD8+ T-LGLL could be due to the relatively small sample size.

Healthy controls were fewer than 40 blood donors whose buffy coats came from the Finnish Red Cross blood service. All TCR-sequenced material derived from peripheral blood: patient blood samples and healthy donor buffy coats. Peripheral blood mononuclear cells were isolated by Ficoll-Hypaque gradient centrifugation. Magnetic purification was used to isolate CD4+ cells from the buffy coats of the healthy controls. Genomic DNA was extracted using the Gentra Puregene Cell and Tissue kit, and a Qubit 2.0 fluorometer was used to quantify it. The immunoSEQ assay at survey resolution was used to sequence TCRbeta rearrangements from genomic DNA. In the source study's methods: In the TCR sequencing data, the smallest productive clonotype frequency that could be detected was 2.59 x 10-5. Analyses included only productive TCRbeta rearrangements, meaning complete and in-frame sequences. Clonality for each sample was calculated as Simpson clonality in the immunoSEQ Analyzer version 3.0. Clones were binned by frequency as very rare, small, medium, large (1-20%) or hyperexpanded (>20%). Generation probabilities were estimated with OLGA 1.2.3, V-gene circos plots were generated with VDJtools, specificities were searched for in VDJdb, and CDR3 motifs were identified with GLIPH. The table comes from immuneACCESS by way of TCRdb, which keeps in-frame sequences with V and J called. Part of the clones is missing from these tables; in studies checked, under half for an unresolved V gene and the rest for unknown reasons. The V and J calls and clone size come from that table; D and trimming were worked out from the DNA. This sample lists tens of thousands of clones; more than 65% were detected once. The ten largest clones take up about 6% of the sample.

Sequenced: CD4+ T cells from blood buffy coats. This sequence uses TRBV14 and TRBJ2-1; no D gene can be assigned with confidence. The sequence came from a human donor in good health. The sequenced DNA: TGTGCCAGCAGCCCGGAGATAGCCTCCTACAATGAGCAGTTCTTC. Translated, this is CASSPEIASYNEQFF.